Shown below are 13 T cell receptor beta chains from a single sample sequenced in a study of blood T cell repertoires in COVID-19. This table comes from immunoSEQ multiplex PCR, and its TCRdb copy is limited to in-frame clones, with some not included. The data hold 110,000 or so clones, with around nine tenths observed a single time. The material sequenced was peripheral blood. The origin of the receptors is a woman between 65 and 79 years old who had recovered from COVID-19.

The V and J genes are TRBV4-1 and TRBJ1-2; D may be TRBD1 (6 bases). Germline lookup yields CDR1 MGHRA and CDR2 YSYEKL. Trimming took 3 bases from V and 2 from J, leaving 13 bases between them. This CDR3 is built from 15 residues. In DNA form, the CDR3 reads TGCGCCAGCAGCCAGGCTCCAACAGGGAACTATGGCTACACCTTC. Protein sequence: CASSQAPTGNYGYTF.

V gene TRBV7-2 combines with J gene TRBJ2-5; 11 positions agree with TRBD2. V gave up 5 bases and J gave up 5 bases; unmatched junction bases: 4. Germline loops: CDR1 SGHTA, CDR2 FQGNSA. The CDR3 has 14 amino acids. DNA of the CDR3: TGTGCCAGCAGCGCACTAGCGGGAGACGAGACCCAGTACTTC. Translating it yields CASSALAGDETQYF.

This clone was recorded once. At the DNA level, this CDR3 is encoded by other sequences in the same sample as well. J is TRBJ2-7 and V is TRBV28; 8 nucleotides align to TRBD1. CDR3 length equals 12 residues. Germline CDR1 is MDHEN and CDR2 is SYDVKM. Trimming removed 5 bases from V and 4 bases from J; junction bases left unmatched: 1. The CDR3 loop is CASSHRGYEQYF. The CDR3 DNA is TGTGCCAGCAGTCACAGGGGGTACGAGCAGTACTTC.

J is TRBJ2-7 and V is TRBV11-2; 14 positions agree with TRBD2. Looked up from germline, CDR1 is SGHAT and CDR2 is FQNNGV. Unmatched junction bases numbered 3, after V lost 5 bases and J lost 0 bases. This CDR3 region has 16 residues. The CDR3 here is CASSDGLAGGSYEQYF. The CDR3 DNA reads as TGTGCCAGCAGCGACGGACTAGCGGGGGGCTCCTACGAGCAGTACTTC.

This chain joins TRBV27 and TRBJ1-6; D gene unclear. The V end was cut by 10 bases, the J end by 4 bases, with 8 bases between. Germline V gene lookup returns CDR1 MNHEY and CDR2 SMNVEV (reference sequence). The CDR3 consists of 12 residues. The DNA of the CDR3 is TGTGCCACACGCGGGTATAATTCACCCCTCCACTTT. Protein sequence: CATRGYNSPLHF.

V gene TRBV11-2 combines with J gene TRBJ2-5; D is unclear. V was pared by 2 bases and J by 4 bases, with 11 bases between. The CDR3 runs to 14 residues. Germline V CDR1 and CDR2: SGHAT, FQNNGV. The DNA of the CDR3 is TGTGCCAGCAGCTTACGCCTAGTGGGAGAGACCCAGTACTTC. It encodes CASSLRLVGETQYF.

The gene calls are TRBV2 and TRBJ1-2; D possibly corresponds to TRBD1 (6 bases). The CDR3 totals 15 residues. Germline values: CDR1 SNHLY, CDR2 FYNNEI. Between the trimmed V and J ends, which lost 3 bases and 5 bases, there was a span of 16 bases. CDR3 coding DNA: TGTGCCAGCAGTGAGAAAAGGACAGACCCTTATGGCTACACCTTC. Protein: CASSEKRTDPYGYTF.

The chain combines TRBV3-1 (or the pseudogene TRBV3-2) with TRBJ2-7; weak D call: TRBD1 (5 bases). The V gene's germline CDR1 is LGHDT and CDR2 YNNKEL (reference sequence). V was trimmed by 4 bases and J by 6 bases, leaving 10 bases between them. The CDR3 contains 12 residues. The CDR3 is CASSLYQGEQYF. CDR3 sequence (DNA): TGTGCCAGCAGCCTATATCAGGGCGAGCAGTACTTC.

The V call is TRBV7-2, the J call TRBJ2-1; D is unresolved. The CDR3 consists of 15 residues. V was pared by 3 bases and J by 0 bases, with 9 bases between. The V gene's germline CDR1 is SGHTA and CDR2 FQGNSA. CDR3 sequence (DNA): TGTGCCAGCAGCTTGCGGCAGAGCTCCTACAATGAGCAGTTCTTC. Its protein is CASSLRQSSYNEQFF.

This chain uses TRBV9 with TRBJ2-2; no definite D call. Germline-derived CDR1 and CDR2 are SGDLS and YYNGEE. CDR3 size: 14 residues. V lost 0 bases and J lost 10, with 13 bases in between. CDR3 loop: CASSVEDSLEELFF. The CDR3 bases are TGTGCCAGCAGCGTAGAAGATAGCTTGGAGGAGCTGTTTTTT.

V is TRBV30 and J is TRBJ2-4; perhaps TRBD1 as D (5 bases). This CDR3 spans 15 amino acids. V lost 3 bases, J lost 8 bases, and 20 bases lay in between. CDR1 GTSNPN and CDR2 SVGIG come from the germline V gene (reference sequence). The CDR3 coding sequence is TGTGCCTGGAGCCCCCTGGGGCATCCACAAGACATTCAGTACTTC. Protein: CAWSPLGHPQDIQYF.

This chain uses TRBV3-1 (or the pseudogene TRBV3-2) with TRBJ2-2; no clear D gene. The germline gives CDR1 LGHDT, CDR2 YNNKEL (reference sequence). The ends were cut back, 4 bases at V and 3 bases at J, with 12 bases in the middle. The CDR3 has 15 residues. CDR3: CASSPRDPYTGELFF. DNA of the CDR3: TGTGCCAGCAGCCCTCGAGATCCATACACCGGGGAGCTGTTTTTT.

The genes are TRBV5-5 and TRBJ2-5, with D maybe TRBD1 (6 bases). Germline lookup yields CDR1 SGHKS and CDR2 YYEKEE (reference sequence). The V and J ends lost 5 bases and 4 bases respectively, with 12 bases between them. The length of the CDR3 is 13 residues. The CDR3 reads CASSQDRGETQYF. CDR3 nucleotides: TGTGCCAGCAGTCAGGACAGAGGAGAGACCCAGTACTTC.